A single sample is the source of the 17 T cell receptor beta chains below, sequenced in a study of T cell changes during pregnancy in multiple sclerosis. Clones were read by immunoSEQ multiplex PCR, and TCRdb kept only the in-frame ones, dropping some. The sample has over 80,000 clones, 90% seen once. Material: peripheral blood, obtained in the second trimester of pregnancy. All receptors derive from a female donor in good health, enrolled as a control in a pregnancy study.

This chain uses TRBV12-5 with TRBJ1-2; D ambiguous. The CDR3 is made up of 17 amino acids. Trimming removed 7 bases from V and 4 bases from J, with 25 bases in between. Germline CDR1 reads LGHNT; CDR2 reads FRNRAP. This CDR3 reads CASASEKTSLSTYGYTF. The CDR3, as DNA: TGTGCTAGTGCCTCAGAAAAAACGTCTCTTTCCACCTATGGCTACACCTTC.

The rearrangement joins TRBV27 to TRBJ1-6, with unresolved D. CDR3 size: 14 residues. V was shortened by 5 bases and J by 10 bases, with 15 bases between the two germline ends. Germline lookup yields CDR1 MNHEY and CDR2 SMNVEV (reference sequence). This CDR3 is CASSPRRLVSPLHF. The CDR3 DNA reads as TGTGCCAGCAGTCCCCGGAGGCTCGTCTCACCCCTCCACTTT.

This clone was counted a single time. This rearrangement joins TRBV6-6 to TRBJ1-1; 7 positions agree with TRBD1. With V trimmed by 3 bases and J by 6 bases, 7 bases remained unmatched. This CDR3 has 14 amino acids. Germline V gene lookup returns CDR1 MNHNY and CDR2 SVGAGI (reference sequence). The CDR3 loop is CASSYQGDISEAFF. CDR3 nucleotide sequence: TGTGCCAGCAGTTATCAGGGGGATATCTCTGAAGCTTTCTTT.

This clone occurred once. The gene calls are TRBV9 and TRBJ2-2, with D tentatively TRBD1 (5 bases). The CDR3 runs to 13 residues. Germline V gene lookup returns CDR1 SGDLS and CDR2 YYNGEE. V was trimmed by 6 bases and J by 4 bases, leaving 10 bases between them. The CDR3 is CASTTVITGELFF. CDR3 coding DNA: TGTGCCAGCACGACAGTGATCACCGGGGAGCTGTTTTTT.

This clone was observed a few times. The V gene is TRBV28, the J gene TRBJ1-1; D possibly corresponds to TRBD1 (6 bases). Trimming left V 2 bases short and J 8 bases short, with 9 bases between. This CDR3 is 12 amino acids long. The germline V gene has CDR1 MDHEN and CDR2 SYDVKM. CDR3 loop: CASSLRGQEAFF. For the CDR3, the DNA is TGTGCCAGCAGTTTACGTGGACAGGAAGCTTTCTTT.

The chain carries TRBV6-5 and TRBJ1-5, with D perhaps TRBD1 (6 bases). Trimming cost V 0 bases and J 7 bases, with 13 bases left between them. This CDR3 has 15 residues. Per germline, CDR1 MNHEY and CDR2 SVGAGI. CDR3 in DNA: TGTGCCAGCAGTTACTCGTGGCGGGGGGCACAGCCCCAGCATTTT. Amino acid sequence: CASSYSWRGAQPQHF.

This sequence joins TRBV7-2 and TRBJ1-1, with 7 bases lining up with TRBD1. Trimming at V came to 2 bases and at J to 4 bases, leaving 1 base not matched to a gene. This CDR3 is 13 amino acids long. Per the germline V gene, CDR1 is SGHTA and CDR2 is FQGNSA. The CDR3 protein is CASSLTGATEAFF. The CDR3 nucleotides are TGTGCCAGCAGCTTAACAGGGGCCACTGAAGCTTTCTTT.

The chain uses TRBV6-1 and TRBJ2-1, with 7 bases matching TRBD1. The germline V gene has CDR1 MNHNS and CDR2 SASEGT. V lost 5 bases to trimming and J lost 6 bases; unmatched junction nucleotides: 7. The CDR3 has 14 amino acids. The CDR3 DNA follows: TGTGCCAGCAGTAGACAGGGCACCCTCAATGAGCAGTTCTTC. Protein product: CASSRQGTLNEQFF.

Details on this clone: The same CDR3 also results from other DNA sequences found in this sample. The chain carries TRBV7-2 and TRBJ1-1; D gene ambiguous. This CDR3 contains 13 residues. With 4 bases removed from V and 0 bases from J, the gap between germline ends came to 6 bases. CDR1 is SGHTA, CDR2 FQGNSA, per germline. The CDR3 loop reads CASSSYLNTEAFF. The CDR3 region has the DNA TGTGCCAGCAGCTCCTATTTGAACACTGAAGCTTTCTTT.

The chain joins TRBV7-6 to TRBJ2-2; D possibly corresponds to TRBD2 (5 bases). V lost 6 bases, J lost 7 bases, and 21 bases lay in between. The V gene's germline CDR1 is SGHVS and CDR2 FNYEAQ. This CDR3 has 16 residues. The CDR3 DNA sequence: TGTGCCAGCAGTAACCCCCCGGGCCCCGCGGGCGGGGAGCTGTTTTTT. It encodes CASSNPPGPAGGELFF.

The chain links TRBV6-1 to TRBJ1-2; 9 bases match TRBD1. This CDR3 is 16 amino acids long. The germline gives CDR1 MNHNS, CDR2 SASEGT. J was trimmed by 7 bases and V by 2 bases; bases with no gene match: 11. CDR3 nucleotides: TGTGCCAGCAGTGAAAGCATTCCGGGACAGGGCGCTGGCTACACCTTC. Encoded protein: CASSESIPGQGAGYTF.

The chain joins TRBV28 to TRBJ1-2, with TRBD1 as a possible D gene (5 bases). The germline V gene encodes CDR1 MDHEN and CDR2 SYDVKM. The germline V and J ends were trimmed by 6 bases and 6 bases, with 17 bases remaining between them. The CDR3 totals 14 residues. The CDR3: CASRGGWISNGYTF. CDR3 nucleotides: TGTGCCAGCAGGGGGGGGTGGATCTCGAATGGCTACACCTTC.

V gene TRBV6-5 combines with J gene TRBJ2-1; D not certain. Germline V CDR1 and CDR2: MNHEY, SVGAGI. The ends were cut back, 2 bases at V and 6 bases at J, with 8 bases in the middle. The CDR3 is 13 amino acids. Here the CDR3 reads CASSYERFNEQFF. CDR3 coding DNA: TGTGCCAGCAGTTACGAGAGATTCAATGAGCAGTTCTTC.

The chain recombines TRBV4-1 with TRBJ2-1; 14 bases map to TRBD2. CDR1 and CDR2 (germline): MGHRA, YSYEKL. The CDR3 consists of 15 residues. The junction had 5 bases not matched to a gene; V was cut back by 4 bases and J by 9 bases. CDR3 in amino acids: CASSPTSGGAVEQFF. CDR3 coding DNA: TGCGCCAGCAGCCCGACTAGCGGGGGGGCGGTTGAGCAGTTCTTC.

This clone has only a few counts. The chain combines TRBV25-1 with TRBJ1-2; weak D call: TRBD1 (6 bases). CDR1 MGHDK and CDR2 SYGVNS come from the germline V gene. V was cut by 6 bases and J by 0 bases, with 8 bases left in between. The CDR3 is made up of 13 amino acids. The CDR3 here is CASRGGPNYGYTF. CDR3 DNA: TGTGCCAGCAGAGGGGGTCCTAACTATGGCTACACCTTC.

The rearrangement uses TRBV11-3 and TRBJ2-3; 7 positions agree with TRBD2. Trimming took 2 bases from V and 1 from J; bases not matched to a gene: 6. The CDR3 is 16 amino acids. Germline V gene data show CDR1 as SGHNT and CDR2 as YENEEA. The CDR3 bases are TGTGCCAGCAGCTTATCGCGGGGGTTAGGCACAGATACGCAGTATTTT. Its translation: CASSLSRGLGTDTQYF.

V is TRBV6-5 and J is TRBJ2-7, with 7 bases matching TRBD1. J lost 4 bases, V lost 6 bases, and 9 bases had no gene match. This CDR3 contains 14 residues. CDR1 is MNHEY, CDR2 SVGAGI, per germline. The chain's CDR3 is CASRRTGLMYEQYF. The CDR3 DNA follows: TGTGCCAGCAGGAGGACAGGATTAATGTACGAGCAGTACTTC.